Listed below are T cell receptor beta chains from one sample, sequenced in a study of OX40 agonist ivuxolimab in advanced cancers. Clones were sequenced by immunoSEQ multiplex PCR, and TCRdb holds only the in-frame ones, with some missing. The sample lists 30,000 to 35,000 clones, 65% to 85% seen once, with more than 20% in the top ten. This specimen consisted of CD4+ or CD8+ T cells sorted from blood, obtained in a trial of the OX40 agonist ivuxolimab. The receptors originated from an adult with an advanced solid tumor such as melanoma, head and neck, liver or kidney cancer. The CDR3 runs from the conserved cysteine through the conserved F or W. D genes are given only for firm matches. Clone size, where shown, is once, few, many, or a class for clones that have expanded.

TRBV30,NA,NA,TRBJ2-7,CAWSVPGVDEQYF,TGTGCCTGGAGTGTACCTGGGGTCGACGAGCAGTACTTC
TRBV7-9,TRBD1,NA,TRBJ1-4,CASSFGTGDEKLFF,TGTGCCAGCAGCTTTGGGACAGGGGATGAAAAACTGTTTTTT
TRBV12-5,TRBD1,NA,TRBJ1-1,CASGLSRDSEAFF,TGTGCTAGTGGTTTGTCCAGGGACAGTGAAGCTTTCTTT
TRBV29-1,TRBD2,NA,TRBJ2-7,CSVLGLAARSYEQYF,TGCAGCGTTCTAGGACTAGCGGCACGGTCCTACGAGCAGTACTTC
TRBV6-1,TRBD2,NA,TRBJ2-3,CASSEPAGGPGDTQYF,TGTGCCAGCAGTGAGCCTGCGGGGGGGCCAGGAGATACGCAGTATTTT
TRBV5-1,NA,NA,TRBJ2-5,CASSVGPSLLEQYF,TGCGCCAGCAGCGTGGGCCCTTCCCTCCTAGAGCAGTACTTC
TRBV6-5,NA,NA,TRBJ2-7,CASSYGAGGSYEQYF,TGTGCCAGCAGTTACGGGGCAGGGGGGTCCTACGAGCAGTACTTC
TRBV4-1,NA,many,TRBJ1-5,CASSQEGVRGTNQPQHF,TGCGCCAGCAGCCAAGAGGGGGTTCGGGGCACAAATCAGCCCCAGCATTTT
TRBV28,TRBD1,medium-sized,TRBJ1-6,CASSFTPGTGDSPLHF,TGTGCCAGCAGTTTCACCCCCGGGACAGGGGATTCACCCCTCCACTTT
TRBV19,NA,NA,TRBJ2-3,CASSIVGLADTQYF,TGTGCCAGTAGTATAGTAGGTCTAGCCGATACGCAGTATTTT
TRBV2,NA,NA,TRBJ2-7,CASSEGPGPLSYEQYF,TGTGCCAGCAGTGAAGGCCCCGGGCCTCTCTCCTACGAGCAGTACTTC
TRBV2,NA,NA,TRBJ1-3,CASTSGAGLNTIYF,TGTGCCAGCACCTCAGGGGCAGGGTTAAACACCATATATTTT
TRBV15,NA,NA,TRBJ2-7,CATSGFPTGISYEQYF,TGTGCCACCAGCGGGTTTCCGACAGGTATTTCCTACGAGCAGTACTTC
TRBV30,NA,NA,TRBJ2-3,CAWSVWASTDTQYF,TGTGCCTGGAGTGTGTGGGCCAGCACAGATACGCAGTATTTT
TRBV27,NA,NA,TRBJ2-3,CASSPGRGSTDTQYF,TGTGCCAGCAGCCCCGGGCGGGGCAGCACAGATACGCAGTATTTT
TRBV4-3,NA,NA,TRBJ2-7,CASSQGTTGGYEQYF,TGCGCCAGCAGCCAAGGGACTACCGGGGGCTACGAGCAGTACTTC
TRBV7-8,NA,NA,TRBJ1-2,CASRGAGVPLGYTF,TGTGCCAGCAGGGGGGCAGGGGTGCCTTTGGGCTACACCTTC
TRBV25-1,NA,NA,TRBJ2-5,CASSEFGESETQYF,TGTGCCAGCAGTGAATTCGGCGAATCAGAGACCCAGTACTTC
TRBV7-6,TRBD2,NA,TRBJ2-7,CASSPSLLASAYEQYF,TGTGCCAGCAGCCCCTCGTTACTAGCGTCCGCCTACGAGCAGTACTTC
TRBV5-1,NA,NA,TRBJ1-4,CASGSGGNEKLFF,TGCGCCAGCGGCTCGGGGGGTAATGAAAAACTGTTTTTT
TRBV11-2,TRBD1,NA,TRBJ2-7,CASSLYRGYEQYF,TGTGCCAGCAGCTTATACAGGGGTTACGAGCAGTACTTC
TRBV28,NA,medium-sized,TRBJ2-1,CASSFWGNEQFF,TGTGCCAGCAGTTTCTGGGGCAATGAGCAGTTCTTC
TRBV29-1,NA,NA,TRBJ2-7,CSVEETDYEQYF,TGCAGCGTTGAAGAAACAGATTACGAGCAGTACTTC
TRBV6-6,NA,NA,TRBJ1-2,CASSYTSRSDGYTF,TGTGCCAGCAGTTACACGTCCAGGTCGGATGGCTACACCTTC
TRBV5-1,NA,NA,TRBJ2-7,CASSTELPLSDEQYF,TGCGCCAGCAGCACCGAATTGCCCCTCTCGGATGAGCAGTACTTC
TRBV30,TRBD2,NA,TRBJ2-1,CAWREAGEWNEQFF,TGTGCCTGGAGAGAAGCGGGAGAATGGAACGAGCAGTTCTTC
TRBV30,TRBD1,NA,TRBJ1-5,CAWSVTRQGGQPQHF,TGTGCCTGGAGTGTAACACGACAGGGTGGTCAGCCCCAGCATTTT
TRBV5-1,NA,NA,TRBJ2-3,CASSLGQGGADTQYF,TGCGCCAGCAGCTTGGGTCAGGGAGGCGCAGATACGCAGTATTTT
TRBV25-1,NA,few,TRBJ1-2,CASIGQRATNYGYTF,TGTGCCAGCATTGGACAGAGAGCTACTAACTATGGCTACACCTTC
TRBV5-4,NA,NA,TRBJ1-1,CASSLWNTEAFF,TGTGCCAGCAGCTTGTGGAACACTGAAGCTTTCTTT
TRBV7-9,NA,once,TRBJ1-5,CASSLGGTNQPQHF,TGTGCCAGCAGCTTAGGGGGGACGAATCAGCCCCAGCATTTT
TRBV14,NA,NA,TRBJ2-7,CASSQVGERGYEQYF,TGTGCCAGCAGCCAAGTAGGGGAAAGGGGCTACGAGCAGTACTTC
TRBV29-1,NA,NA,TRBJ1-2,CSVGGLVWGGYTF,TGCAGCGTTGGAGGTTTGGTCTGGGGCGGCTACACCTTC
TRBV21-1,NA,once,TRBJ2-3,CASSRPPMEDTQYF,TGTGCCAGCAGCCGCCCCCCCATGGAAGATACGCAGTATTTT
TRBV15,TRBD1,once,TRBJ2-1,CATMKTGVNNEQFF,TGTGCCACCATGAAGACAGGGGTCAACAATGAGCAGTTCTTC
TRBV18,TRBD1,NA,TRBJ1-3,CASSPWDRNFGNTIYF,TGTGCCAGCTCACCCTGGGACAGAAACTTTGGAAACACCATATATTTT
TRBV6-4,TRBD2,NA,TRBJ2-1,CASSDGTSGSEQFF,TGTGCCAGCAGTGACGGGACTAGCGGGAGTGAGCAGTTCTTC
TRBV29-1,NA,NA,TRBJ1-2,CSVGLGQNYGYTF,TGCAGCGTTGGGTTGGGGCAAAACTATGGCTACACCTTC
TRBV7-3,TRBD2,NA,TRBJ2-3,CASSLTSGSTDTQYF,TGTGCCAGCAGCCTGACTAGCGGGAGCACAGATACGCAGTATTTT
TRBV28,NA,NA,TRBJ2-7,CASSSLRGTSYEQYF,TGTGCCAGCAGTTCCCTAAGGGGGACCTCCTACGAGCAGTACTTC
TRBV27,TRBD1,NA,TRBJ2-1,CASSFGTGLDEQFF,TGTGCCAGCAGTTTCGGGACAGGGTTGGATGAGCAGTTCTTC
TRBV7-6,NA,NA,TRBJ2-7,CASQPTRAPSHEQYF,TGTGCCAGCCAACCCACGAGGGCGCCCTCTCACGAGCAGTACTTC
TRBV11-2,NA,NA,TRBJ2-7,CASSLLGTPITAEQYF,TGTGCCAGCAGCTTATTGGGGACGCCGATAACCGCCGAGCAGTACTTC
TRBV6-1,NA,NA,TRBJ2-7,CASSKTGVHEQYF,TGTGCCAGCAGCAAGACCGGGGTCCACGAGCAGTACTTC